The clone carrying this TCR beta chain was detected only once. This entry belongs to a study of blood T cell repertoires in COVID-19. Trimming shortened V by 4 bases and J by 4 bases, and 15 bases separated the two germline ends. The CDR3 runs to 14 residues. Germline V CDR1 and CDR2: SGHRS, YFSETQ. Assay: immunoSEQ multiplex PCR; the TCRdb copy retains only in-frame clones and omits some. The table shows fewer than 250,000 clones, with 83% occurring only once. The sequencing input was PBMCs or T cells enriched from blood (not recorded which). The receptor was derived from a woman aged 45-65 years who had been exposed to COVID-19. The chain uses TRBV5-1 and TRBJ2-7; a weak D match, TRBD1 (5 bases). In nucleotides, the CDR3 is TGCGCCAGCAGCACCAACCCAGGGTCGTACGAGCAGTACTTC. Its translation: CASSTNPGSYEQYF.